One sample yielded the 7 T cell receptor beta chains listed below, sequenced in a study of brain T cells in children with intractable seizures. TCRdb's copy holds only in-frame clones and misses some; the assay was immunoSEQ multiplex PCR. Of 100,000 to 120,000 clones in the sample, 94% are singletons; the top ten hold around 4%. The sequencing here drew on peripheral blood, taken at surgery. The receptors come from a boy under two years old with hemimegalencephaly and intractable seizures.

This clone was seen just once. The V call is TRBV6-7, the J call TRBJ1-2, with D unclear. TRBV6-7 is reported as an ORF; its role is uncertain. CDR3 length equals 14 residues. V lost 8 bases, J lost 4 bases, and 17 bases lay in between. The CDR3 loop is CASRNKRWAYGYTF. CDR3 bases: TGTGCCAGCCGAAATAAGAGGTGGGCCTATGGCTACACCTTC.

The chain links TRBV21-1 to TRBJ1-6. TRBV21-1 constitutes a pseudogene. The length of the CDR3 is 10 residues. CDR3 sequence reads: CASSWFTLHF. The CDR3 region has the DNA TGTGCCAGCAGCTGGTTCACCCTCCACTTT.

This rearrangement joins TRBV7-2 to TRBJ2-2; 8 nucleotides align to TRBD1. There are 16 residues in the CDR3. Unmatched junction bases numbered 12, after V lost 6 bases and J lost 6 bases. Germline assignment: CDR1 SGHTA and CDR2 FQGNSA. CDR3: CASRREGDRWSGELFF. In nucleotides, the CDR3 is TGTGCCAGCAGGCGAGAGGGGGACAGGTGGTCCGGGGAGCTGTTTTTT.

This chain joins TRBV5-3 and TRBJ2-2, with D maybe TRBD2 (5 bases). TRBV5-3 is labeled an ORF, and its function is uncertain. The CDR3 length is 13 residues. Trimming cost V 2 bases and J 3 bases, with 5 bases left between them. The CDR3 loop is CARSLLDTGELFF. The CDR3 DNA sequence: TGTGCCAGAAGCTTACTAGACACCGGGGAGCTGTTTTTT.

The J gene is TRBJ2-2, the V gene TRBV19; D remains ambiguous. V gave up 1 base and J gave up 8 bases, with 14 bases separating them. The germline V gene encodes CDR1 LNHDA and CDR2 SQIVND (reference sequence). There are 15 residues in the CDR3. The CDR3 here is CASSIVSGSEGELFF. The CDR3, as DNA: TGTGCCAGTAGTATAGTGTCCGGCTCCGAAGGGGAGCTGTTTTTT.

The J gene is TRBJ2-2, the V gene TRBV19; D is unresolved. CDR1 LNHDA and CDR2 SQIVND come from the germline V gene (reference sequence). This CDR3 is 16 amino acids long. Trimming pared 3 bases from V and 0 bases from J, leaving 11 bases between. This CDR3 is CASSISPSANTGELFF. The CDR3 bases are TGTGCCAGTAGTATCTCACCGTCTGCGAACACCGGGGAGCTGTTTTTT.

The chain recombines TRBV19 with TRBJ1-5; 8 bases are shared with TRBD1. V shed 4 bases and J 6 bases; nucleotides not matched to a gene: 11. Germline lookup yields CDR1 LNHDA and CDR2 SQIVND (reference sequence). There are 16 residues in the CDR3. In DNA form, the CDR3 reads TGTGCCAGTAGTACACTCCCAGGGGGCGTGGGTCAGCCCCAGCATTTT. Its protein product is CASSTLPGGVGQPQHF.